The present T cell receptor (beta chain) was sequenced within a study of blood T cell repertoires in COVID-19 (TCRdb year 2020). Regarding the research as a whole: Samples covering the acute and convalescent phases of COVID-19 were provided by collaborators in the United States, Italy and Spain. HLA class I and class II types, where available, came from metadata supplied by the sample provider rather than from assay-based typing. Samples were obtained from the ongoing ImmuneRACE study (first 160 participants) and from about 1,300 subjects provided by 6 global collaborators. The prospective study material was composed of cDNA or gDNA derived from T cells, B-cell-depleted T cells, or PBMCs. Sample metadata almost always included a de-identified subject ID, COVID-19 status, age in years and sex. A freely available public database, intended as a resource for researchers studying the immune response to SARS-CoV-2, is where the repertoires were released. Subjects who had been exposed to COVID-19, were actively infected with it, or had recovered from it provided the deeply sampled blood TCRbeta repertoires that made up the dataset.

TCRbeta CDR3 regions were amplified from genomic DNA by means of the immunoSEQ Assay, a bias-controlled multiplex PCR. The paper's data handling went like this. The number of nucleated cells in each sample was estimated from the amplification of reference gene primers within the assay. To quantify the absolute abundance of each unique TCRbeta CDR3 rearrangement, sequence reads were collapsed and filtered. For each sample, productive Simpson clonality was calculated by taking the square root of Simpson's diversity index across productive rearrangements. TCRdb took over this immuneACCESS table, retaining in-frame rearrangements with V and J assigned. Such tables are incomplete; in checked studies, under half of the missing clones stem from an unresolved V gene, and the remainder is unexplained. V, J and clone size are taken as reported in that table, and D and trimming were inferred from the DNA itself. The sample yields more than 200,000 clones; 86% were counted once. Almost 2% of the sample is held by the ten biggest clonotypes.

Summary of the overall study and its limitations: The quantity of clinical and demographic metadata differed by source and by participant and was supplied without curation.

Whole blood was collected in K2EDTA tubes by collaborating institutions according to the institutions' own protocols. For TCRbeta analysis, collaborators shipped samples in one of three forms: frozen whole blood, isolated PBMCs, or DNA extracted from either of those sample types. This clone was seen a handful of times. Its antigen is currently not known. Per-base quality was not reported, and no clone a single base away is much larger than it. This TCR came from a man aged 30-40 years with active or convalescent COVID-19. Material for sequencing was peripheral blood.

CDR3 reads: CASSQGTGLGSYNEQFF. Here is the DNA: TGTGCCAGCAGCCAAGGAACGGGGTTGGGCTCCTACAATGAGCAGTTCTTC. The chain joins TRBV3-1 (or the pseudogene TRBV3-2) to TRBJ2-1; the D region possibly corresponds to TRBD2 (5 bases align). In the germline V gene (reference sequence), CDR1 corresponds to LGHDT and CDR2 to YNNKEL. From the cysteine up to the phenylalanine, the CDR3 has a length of 17 residues. Left in the record is the CDR3 DNA by itself, 51 bases read in frame from the first base. V sheds 1 base and J sheds 0 bases, leaving 13 bases between their ends.